This T cell receptor beta chain originates from a study of blood T cell repertoires in COVID-19. Study in general: Spain, Italy and the United States supplied samples that represented acute and convalescent COVID-19.

The method was immunoSEQ multiplex PCR; TCRdb's version includes in-frame clones alone and lacks a portion of them. The table lists roughly 70,000 clones, 85% to 90% of them singletons. This clone was counted a single time. The source of this sequence is a human donor in a cohort sampled during active COVID-19. The sample was peripheral blood.

This CDR3 is CASSPGGGSGETQYF. In DNA, the CDR3 is TGTGCCAGCAGCCCCGGGGGGGGGAGTGGAGAGACCCAGTACTTC. V usage is TRBV11-2 and J usage is TRBJ2-5; 8 bases line up with TRBD2. Germline V CDR1 and CDR2: SGHAT, FQNNGV. With V trimmed by 5 bases and J by 4 bases, 9 bases remained unmatched. The CDR3 runs 15 residues. Full variable domain (rest looked up from reference TRBV11-2 and TRBJ2-5): EAGVAQSPRYKIIEKRQSVAFWCNPISGHATLYWYQQILGQGPKLLIQFQNNGVVDDSQLPKDRFSAERLKGVDSTLKIQPAKLEDSAVYLCASSPGGGSGETQYFGPGTRLLVL.